This TCR beta chain was sequenced in a study of blood T cell repertoires in COVID-19. Study at large: In each case, the material was cDNA or gDNA derived from T cells, B-cell-depleted T cells, or PBMCs.

Participant age was about 18 to 89 years, and participants resided in roughly 25 US areas. Donors were grouped by their self-reported clinical history. Assay used: immunoSEQ multiplex PCR; TCRdb lists only in-frame clones, some missing. In the table there are 310,000 or so clones, around 87% of which are singletons. Germline V gives CDR1 MNHEY, CDR2 SVGAGI. Trimming stripped 5 bases from V and 0 bases from J, with 11 bases between. This CDR3 is 15 amino acids long. Sequenced sample: PBMCs or T cells enriched from blood (not recorded which). The receptor was isolated from a woman between 18 and 29 years old with acute COVID-19. The chain carries TRBV6-5 and TRBJ1-5, with D possibly matching TRBD1 (5 bases). The CDR3 loop reads CASSPRGNSNQPQHF. The CDR3, as DNA: TGTGCCAGCAGTCCACGGGGGAATAGCAATCAGCCCCAGCATTTT.